The sequence of this TCR beta chain was determined in a study of CD8+ T cells in alopecia areata. General study findings and limits: Mice gave a clearer picture of TCR sharing than patients did, possibly for HLA-related reasons. Clonality in the scalp and expanded CD8+ clones ranked among the top 100 were significantly decreased by tofacitinib.

The V and J ends lost 0 bases and 0 bases respectively, with 11 bases between them. This CDR3 spans 17 amino acids. Germline V gene lookup returns CDR1 KGHSH and CDR2 LQKENI. Treatment given: oral pan-JAK inhibitor, 5-10 mg twice daily. To note about this clone: Its antigen remains unidentified.

Extraction and reverse transcription of RNA yielded cDNA as the sequencing template. The method was immunoSEQ multiplex PCR; TCRdb's version includes in-frame clones alone and lacks a portion of them. The table includes 150,000 to 200,000 clones, 55% to 75% detected once. The chain combines TRBV18 with TRBJ2-2, with D possibly TRBD1 on 6 matching bases. This clonotype was obtained from a human donor with alopecia areata. This specimen was CD4+ T cells sorted from blood, taken at week 4, from a patient treated with tofacitinib. CDR3: CASSPPGAGTNTGELFF. CDR3 coding DNA: TGTGCCAGCTCACCACCGGGGGCAGGAACGAACACCGGGGAGCTGTTTTTT. Complete variable domain (other parts from reference TRBV18 and TRBJ2-2): NAGVMQNPRHLVRRRGQEARLRCSPMKGHSHVYWYRQLPEEGLKFMVYLQKENIIDESGMPKERFSAEFPKEGPSILRIQQVVRGDSAAYFCASSPPGAGTNTGELFFGEGSRLTVL.